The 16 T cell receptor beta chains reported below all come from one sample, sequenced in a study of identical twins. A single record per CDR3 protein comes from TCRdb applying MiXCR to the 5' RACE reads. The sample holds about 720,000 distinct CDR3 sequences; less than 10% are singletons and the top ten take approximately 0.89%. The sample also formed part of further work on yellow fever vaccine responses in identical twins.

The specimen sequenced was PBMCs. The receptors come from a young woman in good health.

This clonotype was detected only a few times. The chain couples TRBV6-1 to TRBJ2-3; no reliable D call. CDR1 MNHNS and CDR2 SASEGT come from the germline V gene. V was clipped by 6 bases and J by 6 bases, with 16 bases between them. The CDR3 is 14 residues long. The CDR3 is CASSRAVRADTQYF. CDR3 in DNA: TGTGCCAGCAGCCGGGCTGTTCGGGCGGATACGCAGTATTTT.

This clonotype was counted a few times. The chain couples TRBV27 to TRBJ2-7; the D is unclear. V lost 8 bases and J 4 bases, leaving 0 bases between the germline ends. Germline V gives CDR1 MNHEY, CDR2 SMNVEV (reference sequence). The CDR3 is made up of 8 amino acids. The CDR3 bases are TGTGCCAGCTACGAGCAGTACTTC. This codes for CASYEQYF.

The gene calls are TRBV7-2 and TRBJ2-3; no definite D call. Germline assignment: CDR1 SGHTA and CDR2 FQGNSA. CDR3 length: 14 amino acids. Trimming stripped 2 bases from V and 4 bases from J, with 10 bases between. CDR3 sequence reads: CASSLKVFPDTQYF. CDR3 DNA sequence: TGTGCCAGCAGCTTAAAAGTCTTCCCAGATACGCAGTATTTT.

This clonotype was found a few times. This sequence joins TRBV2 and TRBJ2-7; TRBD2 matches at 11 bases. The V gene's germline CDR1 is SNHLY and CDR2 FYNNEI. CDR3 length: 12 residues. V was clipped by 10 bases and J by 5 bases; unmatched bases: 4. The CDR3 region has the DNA TGTGCCATTCGACTAGCGGGACACGAGCAGTACTTC. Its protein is CAIRLAGHEQYF.

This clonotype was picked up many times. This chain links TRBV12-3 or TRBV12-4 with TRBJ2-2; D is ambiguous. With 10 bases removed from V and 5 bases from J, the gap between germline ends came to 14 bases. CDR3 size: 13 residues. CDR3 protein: CATTPQGTGELFF. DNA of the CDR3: TGTGCCACGACCCCCCAAGGAACCGGGGAGCTGTTTTTT.

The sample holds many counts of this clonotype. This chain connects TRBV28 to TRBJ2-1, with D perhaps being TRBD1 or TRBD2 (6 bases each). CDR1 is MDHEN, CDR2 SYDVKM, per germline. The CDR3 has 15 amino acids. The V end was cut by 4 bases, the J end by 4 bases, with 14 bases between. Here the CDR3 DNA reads TGTGCCAGCAGTTCCCCGGGGGCCGGATACAATGAGCAGTTCTTC. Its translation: CASSSPGAGYNEQFF.

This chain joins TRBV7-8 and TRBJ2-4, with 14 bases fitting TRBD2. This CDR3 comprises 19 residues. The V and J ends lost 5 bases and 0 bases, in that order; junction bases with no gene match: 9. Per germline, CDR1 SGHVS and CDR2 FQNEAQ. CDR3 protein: CASSLPGTSGRLAKNIQYF. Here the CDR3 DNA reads TGTGCCAGCAGCCTTCCCGGGACTAGCGGGAGACTAGCCAAAAACATTCAGTACTTC.

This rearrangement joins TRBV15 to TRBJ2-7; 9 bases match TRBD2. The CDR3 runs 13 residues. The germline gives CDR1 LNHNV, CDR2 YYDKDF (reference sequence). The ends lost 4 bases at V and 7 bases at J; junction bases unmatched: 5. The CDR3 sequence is CATSIGSGREQYF. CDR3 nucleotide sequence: TGTGCCACCAGCATCGGGAGCGGGAGGGAGCAGTACTTC.

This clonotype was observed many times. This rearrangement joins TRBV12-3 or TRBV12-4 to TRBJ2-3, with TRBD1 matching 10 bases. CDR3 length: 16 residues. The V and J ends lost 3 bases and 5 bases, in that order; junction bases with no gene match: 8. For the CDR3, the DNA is TGTGCCAGCAGTTTTGGAGGGACAGGGGAAAGAGATACGCAGTATTTT. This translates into CASSFGGTGERDTQYF.

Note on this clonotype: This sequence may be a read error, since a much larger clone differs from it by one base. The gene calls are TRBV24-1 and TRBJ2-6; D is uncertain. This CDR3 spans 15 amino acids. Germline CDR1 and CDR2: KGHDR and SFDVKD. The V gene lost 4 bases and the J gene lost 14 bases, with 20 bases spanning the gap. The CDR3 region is CATSDRSGRGDLLTF. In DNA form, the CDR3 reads TGTGCCACCAGTGACCGAAGTGGACGCGGAGATCTCCTGACTTTC.

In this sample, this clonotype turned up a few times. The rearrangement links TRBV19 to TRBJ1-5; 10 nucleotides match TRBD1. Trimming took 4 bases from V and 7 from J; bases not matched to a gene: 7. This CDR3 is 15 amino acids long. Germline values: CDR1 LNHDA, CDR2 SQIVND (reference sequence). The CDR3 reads CASSTGQGGGQPQHF. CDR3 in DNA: TGTGCCAGTAGTACCGGACAGGGGGGTGGACAGCCCCAGCATTTT.

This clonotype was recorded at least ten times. Written as DNA, the CDR3 is TGCAGCGTTGAAGGGACTAGCGGTGACAATGAGCAGTTCTTC. Amino acid sequence: CSVEGTSGDNEQFF. J is TRBJ2-1 and V is TRBV29-1; 10 bases are a match to TRBD2. In germline, CDR1 is SQVTM, CDR2 ANQGSEA. The CDR3 has 14 residues. V was pared by 1 base and J by 5 bases, with 2 bases of the junction left unmatched.

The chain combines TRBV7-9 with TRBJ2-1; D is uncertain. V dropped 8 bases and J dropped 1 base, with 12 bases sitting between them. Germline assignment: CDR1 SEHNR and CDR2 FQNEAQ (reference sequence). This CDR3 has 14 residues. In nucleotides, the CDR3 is TGTGCCAGCGATGGGCTAAAGTCCTACAATGAGCAGTTCTTC. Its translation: CASDGLKSYNEQFF.

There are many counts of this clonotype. CDR3 DNA sequence: TGTGCCAGCAGCCAAGTCGGAGAAGCCTCCTCTGGAAACACCATATATTTT. This gives the protein CASSQVGEASSGNTIYF. The chain joins TRBV4-2 to TRBJ1-3; no reliable D call. V was cut by 1 base and J by 0 bases, with 13 bases left in between. The CDR3 totals 17 residues. In germline, CDR1 is LGHNA, CDR2 YNFKEQ.

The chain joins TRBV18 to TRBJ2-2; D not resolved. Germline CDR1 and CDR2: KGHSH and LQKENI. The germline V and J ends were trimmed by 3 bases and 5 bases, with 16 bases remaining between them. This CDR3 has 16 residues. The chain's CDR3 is CASSPFGSSETGELFF. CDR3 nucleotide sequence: TGTGCCAGCTCACCTTTTGGGTCCTCGGAGACCGGGGAGCTGTTTTTT.

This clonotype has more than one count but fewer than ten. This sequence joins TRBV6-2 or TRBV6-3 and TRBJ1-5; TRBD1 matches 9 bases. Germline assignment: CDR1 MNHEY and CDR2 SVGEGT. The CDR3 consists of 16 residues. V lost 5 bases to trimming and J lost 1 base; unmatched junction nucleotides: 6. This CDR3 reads CASSQFGTGSNQPQHF. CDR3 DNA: TGTGCCAGCAGTCAATTTGGGACAGGGAGCAATCAGCCCCAGCATTTT.